The clone carrying this T cell receptor beta chain was observed a handful of times. No antigen is known for it. This specimen comes from a study of identical twins. Overall study results and limits: While abundant cord blood beta clonotypes carried fewer insertions, memory repertoires showed no such pattern. Weaker excess twin sharing was seen among beta out-of-frame sequences.

This CDR3 is built from 12 residues. The V end lost 2 bases, the J end lost 7 bases, and 5 bases lay between the germline ends. Germline V gives CDR1 MNHEY, CDR2 SVGAGI. Each donor (without exception) was a healthy Caucasian. One entry per CDR3 protein results from TCRdb running MiXCR on the 5' RACE reads. This sample has 200,000 to 300,000 distinct CDR3 sequences, with roughly a tenth found just once. This chain joins TRBV6-5 and TRBJ2-2; D unclear. The sequenced sample was memory T cells sorted from blood. The TCR sequence derives from a man between 50 and 59 years old in good health. The CDR3 spells CASSYGGGELFF. In nucleotides, the CDR3 is TGTGCCAGCAGTTACGGTGGCGGGGAGCTGTTTTTT.